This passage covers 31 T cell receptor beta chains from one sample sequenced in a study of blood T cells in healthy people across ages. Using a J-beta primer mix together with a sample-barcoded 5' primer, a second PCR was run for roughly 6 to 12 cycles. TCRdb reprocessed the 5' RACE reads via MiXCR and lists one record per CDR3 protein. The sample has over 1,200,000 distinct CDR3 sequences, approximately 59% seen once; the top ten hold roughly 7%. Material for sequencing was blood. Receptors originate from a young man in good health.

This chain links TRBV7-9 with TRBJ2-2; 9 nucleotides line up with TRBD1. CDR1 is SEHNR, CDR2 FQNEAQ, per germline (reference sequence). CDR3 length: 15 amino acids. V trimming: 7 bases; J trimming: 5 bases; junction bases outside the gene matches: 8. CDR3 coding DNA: TGTGCCAGCACCCCGGGACAGGGCCAGACCGGGGAGCTGTTTTTT. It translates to CASTPGQGQTGELFF.

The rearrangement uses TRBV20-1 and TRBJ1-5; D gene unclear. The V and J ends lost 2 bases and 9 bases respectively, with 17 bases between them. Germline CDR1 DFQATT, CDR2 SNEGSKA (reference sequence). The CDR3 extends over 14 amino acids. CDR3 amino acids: CSARSNYGGWPQHF. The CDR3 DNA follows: TGCAGTGCTAGATCAAACTATGGAGGGTGGCCCCAGCATTTT.

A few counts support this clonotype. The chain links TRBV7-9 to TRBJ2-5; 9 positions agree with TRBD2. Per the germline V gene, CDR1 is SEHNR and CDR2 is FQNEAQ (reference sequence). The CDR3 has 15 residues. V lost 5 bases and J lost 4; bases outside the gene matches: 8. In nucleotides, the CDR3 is TGTGCCAGCAGCAACATAGCGGGAGTCGTAGAGACCCAGTACTTC. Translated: CASSNIAGVVETQYF. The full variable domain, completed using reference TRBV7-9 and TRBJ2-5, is DTGVSQNPRHKITKRGQNVTFRCDPISEHNRLYWYRQTLGQGPEFLTYFQNEAQLEKSRLLSDRFSAERPKGSFSTLEIQRTEQGDSAMYLCASSNIAGVVETQYFGPGTRLLVL.

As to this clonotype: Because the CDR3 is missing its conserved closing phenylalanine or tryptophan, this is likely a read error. CDR3 in DNA: TGCAGCGTTGTGGGGGCCTCCTACAATGAGCAGTTCCTC. Translation: CSVVGASYNEQFL. The gene calls are TRBV29-1 and TRBJ2-1, with a tentative D call TRBD1 (6 bases). Germline CDR1 reads SQVTM; CDR2 reads ANQGSEA. The germline V and J ends were trimmed by 4 bases and 0 bases, with 7 bases remaining between them. The CDR3 contains 13 residues.

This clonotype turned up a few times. The CDR3 nucleotides are TGTGCCAGCAGATCCGGCACAGATACGCAGTATTTT. This encodes CASRSGTDTQYF. The chain couples TRBV28 to TRBJ2-3; D is unresolved. Looked up from germline, CDR1 is MDHEN and CDR2 is SYDVKM. The germline V and J ends were trimmed by 6 bases and 1 base, with 5 bases remaining between them. The CDR3 is made up of 12 amino acids.

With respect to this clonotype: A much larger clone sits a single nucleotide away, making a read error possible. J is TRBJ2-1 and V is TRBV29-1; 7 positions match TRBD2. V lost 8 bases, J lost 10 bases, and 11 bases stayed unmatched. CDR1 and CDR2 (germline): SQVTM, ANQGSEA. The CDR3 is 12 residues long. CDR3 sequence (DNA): TGCAGCATGGAACCCGCTAGCGGCGAGCAGTTCTTC. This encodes CSMEPASGEQFF.

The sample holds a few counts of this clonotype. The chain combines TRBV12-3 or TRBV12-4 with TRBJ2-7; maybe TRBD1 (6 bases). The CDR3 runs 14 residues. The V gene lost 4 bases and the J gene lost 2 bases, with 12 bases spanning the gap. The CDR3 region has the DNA TGTGCCAGCAGTTCCCCGGGACACCCCTACGAGCAGTACTTC. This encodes CASSSPGHPYEQYF.

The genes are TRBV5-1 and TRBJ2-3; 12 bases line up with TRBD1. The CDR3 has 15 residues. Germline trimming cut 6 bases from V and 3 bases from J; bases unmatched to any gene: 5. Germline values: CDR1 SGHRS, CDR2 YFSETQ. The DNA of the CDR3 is TGCGCCAGCATTGTGGGACAGGGGGCTACAGATACGCAGTATTTT. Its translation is CASIVGQGATDTQYF.

The CDR3 DNA is TGTGCCAGCAGCTTAGATTGGCAGGAGACAGATACGCAGTATTTT. This encodes CASSLDWQETDTQYF. The rearrangement uses TRBV7-2 and TRBJ2-3; D is uncertain. Germline V gives CDR1 SGHTA, CDR2 FQGNSA. This CDR3 is 15 amino acids long. Trimming cost V 1 base and J 3 bases, with 11 bases left between them.

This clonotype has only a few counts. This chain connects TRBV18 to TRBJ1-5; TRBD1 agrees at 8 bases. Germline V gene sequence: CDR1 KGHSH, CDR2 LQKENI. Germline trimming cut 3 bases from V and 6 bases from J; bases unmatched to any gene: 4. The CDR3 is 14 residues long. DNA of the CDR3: TGTGCCAGCTCACCTACACAGGGGGTTCAGCCCCAGCATTTT. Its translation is CASSPTQGVQPQHF.

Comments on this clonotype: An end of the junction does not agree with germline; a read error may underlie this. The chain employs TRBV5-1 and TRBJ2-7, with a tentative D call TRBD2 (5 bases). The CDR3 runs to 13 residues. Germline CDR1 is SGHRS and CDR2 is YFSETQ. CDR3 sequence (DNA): TGTGCCAGCAGCTTAGCGCCAGACTACGAGCAGTACTTC. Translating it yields CASSLAPDYEQYF.

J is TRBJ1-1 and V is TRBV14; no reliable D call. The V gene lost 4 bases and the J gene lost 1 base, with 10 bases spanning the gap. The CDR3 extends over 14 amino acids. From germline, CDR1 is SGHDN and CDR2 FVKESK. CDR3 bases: TGTGCCAGCAGCCGTCTGGCCTGGAACACTGAAGCTTTCTTT. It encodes CASSRLAWNTEAFF.

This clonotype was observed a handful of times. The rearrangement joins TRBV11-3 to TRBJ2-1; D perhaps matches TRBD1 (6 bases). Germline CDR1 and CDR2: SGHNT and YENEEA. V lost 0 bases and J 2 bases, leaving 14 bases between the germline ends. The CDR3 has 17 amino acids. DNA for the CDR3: TGTGCCAGCAGCTTAGATCATGAGACAGGAGCCTACAATGAGCAGTTCTTC. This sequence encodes CASSLDHETGAYNEQFF.

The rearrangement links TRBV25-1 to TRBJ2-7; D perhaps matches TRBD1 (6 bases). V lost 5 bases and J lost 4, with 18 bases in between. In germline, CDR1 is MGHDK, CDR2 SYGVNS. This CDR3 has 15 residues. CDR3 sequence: CASSTVWDNRYEQYF. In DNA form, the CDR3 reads TGTGCCAGCAGTACCGTTTGGGACAACCGTTACGAGCAGTACTTC.

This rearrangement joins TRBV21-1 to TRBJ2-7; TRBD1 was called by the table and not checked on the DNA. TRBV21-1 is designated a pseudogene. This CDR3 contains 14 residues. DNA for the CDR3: TGTGCCGGCCAAGGGGGGGACTCATTTTACGAGCAGTACTTC. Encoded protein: CAGQGGDSFYEQYF.

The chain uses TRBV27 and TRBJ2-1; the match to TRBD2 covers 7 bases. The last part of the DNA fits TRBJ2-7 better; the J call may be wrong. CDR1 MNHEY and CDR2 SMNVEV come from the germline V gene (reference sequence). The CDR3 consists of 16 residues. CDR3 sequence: CASHKSGTPFYNEQYF. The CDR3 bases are TGTGCCAGCCATAAAAGCGGGACCCCTTTCTACAATGAGCAGTACTTC.

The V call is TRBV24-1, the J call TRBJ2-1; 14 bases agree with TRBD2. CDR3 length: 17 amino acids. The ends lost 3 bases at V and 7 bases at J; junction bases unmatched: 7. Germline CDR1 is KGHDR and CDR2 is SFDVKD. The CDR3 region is CATSDTRTSGRLNEQFF. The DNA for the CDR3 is TGTGCCACCAGTGATACAAGGACTAGCGGGAGGTTGAATGAGCAGTTCTTC.

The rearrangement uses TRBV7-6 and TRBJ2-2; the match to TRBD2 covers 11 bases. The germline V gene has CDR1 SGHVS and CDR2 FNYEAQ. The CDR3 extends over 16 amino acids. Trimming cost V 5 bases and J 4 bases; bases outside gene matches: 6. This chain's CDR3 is CASSLRTSGFTGELFF. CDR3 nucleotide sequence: TGTGCCAGCAGCCTAAGGACTAGCGGGTTCACCGGGGAGCTGTTTTTT.

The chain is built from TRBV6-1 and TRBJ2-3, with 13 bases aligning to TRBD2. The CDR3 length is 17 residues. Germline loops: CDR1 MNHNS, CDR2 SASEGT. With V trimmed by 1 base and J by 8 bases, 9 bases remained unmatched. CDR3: CASSEDFGTSGEGTQYF. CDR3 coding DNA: TGTGCCAGCAGTGAAGATTTTGGGACTAGCGGGGAAGGTACGCAGTATTTT.

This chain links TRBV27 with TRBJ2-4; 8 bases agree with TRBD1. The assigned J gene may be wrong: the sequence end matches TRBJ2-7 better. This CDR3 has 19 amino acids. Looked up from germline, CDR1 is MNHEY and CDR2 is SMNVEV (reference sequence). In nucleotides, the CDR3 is TGTGCCAGCAGTCCCAGGACAGGGCACTCGCGCCGGAGCTCCTACGAGCAGTACTTC. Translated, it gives CASSPRTGHSRRSSYEQYF.

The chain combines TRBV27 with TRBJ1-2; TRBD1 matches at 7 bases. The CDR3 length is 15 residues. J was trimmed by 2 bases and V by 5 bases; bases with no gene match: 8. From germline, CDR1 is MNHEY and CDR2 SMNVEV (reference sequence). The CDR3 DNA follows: TGTGCCAGCAGTGTTCTGGGACAGCGGAACTATGGCTACACCTTC. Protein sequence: CASSVLGQRNYGYTF.

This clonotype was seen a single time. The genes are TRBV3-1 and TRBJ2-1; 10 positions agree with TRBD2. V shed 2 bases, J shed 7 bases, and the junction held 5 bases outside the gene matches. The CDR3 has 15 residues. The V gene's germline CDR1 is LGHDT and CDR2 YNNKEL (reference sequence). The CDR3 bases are TGTGCCAGCAGCCAATTAAGCGGGGGGGCGAATGAGCAGTTCTTC. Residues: CASSQLSGGANEQFF.

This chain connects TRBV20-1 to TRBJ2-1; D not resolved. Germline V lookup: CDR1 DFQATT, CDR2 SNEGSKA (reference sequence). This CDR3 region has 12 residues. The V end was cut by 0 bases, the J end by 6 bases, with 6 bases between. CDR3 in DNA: TGCAGTGCTAGAGATCAGGTCAATGAGCAGTTCTTC. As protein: CSARDQVNEQFF.

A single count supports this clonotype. CDR3: CASSLPEGGGHQPQHF. The CDR3 DNA follows: TGTGCCAGCAGCTTGCCCGAGGGAGGGGGTCATCAGCCCCAGCATTTT. The genes are TRBV7-9 and TRBJ1-5, with a tentative D call TRBD1 (6 bases). The V gene lost 3 bases and the J gene lost 5 bases, with 17 bases spanning the gap. The CDR3 is 16 residues long. Germline lookup yields CDR1 SEHNR and CDR2 FQNEAQ (reference sequence).

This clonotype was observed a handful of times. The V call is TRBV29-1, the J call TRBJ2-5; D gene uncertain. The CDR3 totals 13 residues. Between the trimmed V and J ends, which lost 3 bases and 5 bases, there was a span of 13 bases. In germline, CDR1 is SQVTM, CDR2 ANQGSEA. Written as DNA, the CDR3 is TGCAGCGTTGACAACCCATCTCGGGAGACCCAGTACTTC. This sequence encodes CSVDNPSRETQYF. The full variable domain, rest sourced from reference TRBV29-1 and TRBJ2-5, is SAVISQKPSRDICQRGTSLTIQCQVDSQVTMMFWYRQQPGQSLTLIATANQGSEATYESGFVIDKFPISRPNLTFSTLTVSNMSPEDSSIYLCSVDNPSRETQYFGPGTRLLVL.

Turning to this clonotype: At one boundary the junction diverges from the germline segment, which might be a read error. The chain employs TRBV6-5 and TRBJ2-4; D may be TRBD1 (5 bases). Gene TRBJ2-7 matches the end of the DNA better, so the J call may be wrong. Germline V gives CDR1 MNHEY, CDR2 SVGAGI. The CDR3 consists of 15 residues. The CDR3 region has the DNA TGTGCCGGCAGAGCTATACAGGTTGGGTCCTACGAGCAGTACTTC. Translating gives CAGRAIQVGSYEQYF.

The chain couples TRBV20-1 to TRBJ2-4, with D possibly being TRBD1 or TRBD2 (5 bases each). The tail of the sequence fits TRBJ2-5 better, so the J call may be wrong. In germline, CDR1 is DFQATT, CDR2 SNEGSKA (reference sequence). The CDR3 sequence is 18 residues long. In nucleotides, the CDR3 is TGCAGTGCACCAAGGGAGCACGGACTCCTCGCTGAGGGGGAGACCCAGTACTTC. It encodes CSAPREHGLLAEGETQYF.

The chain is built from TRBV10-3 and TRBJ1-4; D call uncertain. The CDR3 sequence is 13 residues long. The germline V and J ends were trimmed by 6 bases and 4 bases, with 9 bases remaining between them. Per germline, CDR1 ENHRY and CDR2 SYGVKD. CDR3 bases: TGTGCCATCAGAGTTCACCTTAATGAAAAACTGTTTTTT. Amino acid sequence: CAIRVHLNEKLFF.

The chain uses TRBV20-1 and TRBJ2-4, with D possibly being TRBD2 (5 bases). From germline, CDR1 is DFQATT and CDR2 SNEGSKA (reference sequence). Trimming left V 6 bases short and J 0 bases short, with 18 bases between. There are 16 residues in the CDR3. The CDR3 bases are TGCAGTGCCGCCTCAGGACGGGAACTAGCCAAAAACATTCAGTACTTC. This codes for CSAASGRELAKNIQYF.

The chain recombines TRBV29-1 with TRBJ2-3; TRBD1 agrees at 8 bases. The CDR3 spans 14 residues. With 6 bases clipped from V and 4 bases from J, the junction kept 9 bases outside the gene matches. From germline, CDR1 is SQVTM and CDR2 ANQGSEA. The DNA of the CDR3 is TGCAGCGTGCCGACAGGGGTACAGGCAGATACGCAGTATTTT. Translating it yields CSVPTGVQADTQYF.

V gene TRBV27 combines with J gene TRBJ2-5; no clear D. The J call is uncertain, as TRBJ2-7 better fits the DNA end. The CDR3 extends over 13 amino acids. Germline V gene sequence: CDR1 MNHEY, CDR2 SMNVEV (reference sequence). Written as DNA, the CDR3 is TGTGCCAGCAGTTTATCGCAGTTTAACGAGCAGTACTTC. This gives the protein CASSLSQFNEQYF.